Listed here are 16 T cell receptor beta chains from one sample, sequenced in a study of blood T cell repertoires in COVID-19. Only in-frame clones appear in the TCRdb table, and some are missing; sequencing was by immunoSEQ multiplex PCR. Among approximately 190,000 clones listed, roughly 87% were seen once. The sample consisted of peripheral blood. The receptors were sampled from a man aged 55 to 70 with active or convalescent COVID-19.

This chain uses TRBV7-9 with TRBJ2-7, with 9 positions matching TRBD2. This CDR3 comprises 16 residues. J lost 0 bases, V lost 5 bases, and 8 bases had no gene match. Per the germline V gene, CDR1 is SEHNR and CDR2 is FQNEAQ (reference sequence). CDR3 nucleotide sequence: TGTGCCAGCAGCGAATCTAGCGGGACGACCTCCTACGAGCAGTACTTC. Its translation: CASSESSGTTSYEQYF.

The V and J genes are TRBV5-5 and TRBJ2-1; 10 bases align to TRBD2. Germline V gene data show CDR1 as SGHKS and CDR2 as YYEKEE (reference sequence). With V trimmed by 4 bases and J by 3 bases, 7 bases remained unmatched. This CDR3 contains 16 residues. In DNA, the CDR3 is TGTGCCAGCAGCCTGCAACTAGCGGGGATCTACAATGAGCAGTTCTTC. It yields the protein CASSLQLAGIYNEQFF.

The chain recombines TRBV16 with TRBJ1-2; D might be TRBD1 (6 bases). Germline loops: CDR1 KGHSY, CDR2 FQNENV. The V end was cut by 4 bases, the J end by 2 bases, with 14 bases between. CDR3 size: 15 residues. In DNA, the CDR3 is TGTGCCAGCAGCCTGAACCGGGACATCAACTATGGCTACACCTTC. It specifies CASSLNRDINYGYTF. The complete variable domain, with remaining parts taken from reference TRBV16 and TRBJ1-2, reads GEEVAQTPKHLVRGEGQKAKLYCAPIKGHSYVFWYQQVLKNEFKFLISFQNENVFDETGMPKERFSAKCLPNSPCSLEIQATKLEDSAVYFCASSLNRDINYGYTFGSGTRLTVV.

The chain has TRBV10-3 and TRBJ2-3; D might be TRBD2 (6 bases). The length of the CDR3 is 13 residues. Trimming left V 4 bases short and J 5 bases short, with 10 bases between. CDR1 and CDR2 (germline): ENHRY, SYGVKD. Here the CDR3 reads CAISVGGKDTQYF. The CDR3 region has the DNA TGTGCCATCAGTGTGGGGGGAAAAGATACGCAGTATTTT.

CDR3 bases: TGTGCCAGCAGCCAACTGGACGCGGGAGGAGAAAAACTGTTTTTT. Encoded protein: CASSQLDAGGEKLFF. The gene calls are TRBV7-2 and TRBJ1-4; D is unclear. Germline loops: CDR1 SGHTA, CDR2 FQGNSA. Trimming shortened V by 5 bases and J by 8 bases, and 18 bases separated the two germline ends. The CDR3 is made up of 15 amino acids.

This chain joins TRBV12-3 or TRBV12-4 and TRBJ1-6; a weak D match, TRBD1 (6 bases). V lost 9 bases to trimming and J lost 10 bases, with 16 bases between them. The CDR3 totals 13 residues. The CDR3 here is CASNQQGQSPLHF. For the CDR3, the DNA is TGTGCCAGTAACCAACAGGGTCAATCACCCCTCCACTTT.

In DNA, the CDR3 is TGTGCCAGTAGTATAAGGGGTCGGCCCGGGGAGCTGTTTTTT. Protein sequence: CASSIRGRPGELFF. The chain links TRBV19 to TRBJ2-2, with TRBD1 as a possible D gene (5 bases). The CDR3 is 14 residues long. V lost 2 bases to trimming and J lost 6 bases, with 10 bases between them. Germline V gene lookup returns CDR1 LNHDA and CDR2 SQIVND (reference sequence).

V gene TRBV11-2 combines with J gene TRBJ1-4; TRBD1 matches 9 bases. The CDR3 loop spans 14 amino acids. V lost 5 bases, J lost 11 bases, and 9 bases stayed unmatched. Germline V gene lookup returns CDR1 SGHAT and CDR2 FQNNGV. The DNA for the CDR3 is TGTGCCAGCAGCGCCGGGACAGGGAGGGAGAAACTGTTTTTT. As protein: CASSAGTGREKLFF.

This chain uses TRBV5-1 with TRBJ2-1, with 10 nucleotides matching TRBD2. The germline V gene has CDR1 SGHRS and CDR2 YFSETQ. The V and J ends lost 2 bases and 8 bases, in that order; junction bases with no gene match: 4. The CDR3 spans 14 residues. CDR3 amino acids: CASSLSGGGDEQFF. The CDR3 DNA reads as TGCGCCAGCAGCTTAAGCGGGGGGGGCGATGAGCAGTTCTTC.

The CDR3 sequence: CASRPGDLGVYGYTF. The DNA of the CDR3 is TGTGCCAGCAGGCCGGGGGACCTCGGGGTCTATGGCTACACCTTC. V is TRBV6-5 and J is TRBJ1-2; maybe TRBD1 (5 bases). Per the germline V gene, CDR1 is MNHEY and CDR2 is SVGAGI. Trimming cost V 6 bases and J 4 bases, with 18 bases left between them. This CDR3 has 15 amino acids.

The chain joins TRBV4-1 to TRBJ2-3; D is possibly TRBD1 (5 bases). This CDR3 is built from 17 residues. V was shortened by 0 bases and J by 0 bases, with 13 bases between the two germline ends. CDR1 and CDR2 from the germline V gene are MGHRA and YSYEKL. The CDR3 sequence is CASSQDPGRASTDTQYF. DNA for the CDR3: TGCGCCAGCAGCCAAGATCCGGGCAGGGCTAGCACAGATACGCAGTATTTT.

CDR3 bases: TGTGCCAGCAGTCAAACAGGGCTTTGGAACAATGAGCAGTTCTTC. Translating it yields CASSQTGLWNNEQFF. J is TRBJ2-1 and V is TRBV7-9, with D perhaps TRBD1 (6 bases). This CDR3 region has 15 residues. Trimming cost V 6 bases and J 5 bases, with 17 bases left between them. Germline CDR1 and CDR2: SEHNR and FQNEAQ (reference sequence).

V gene TRBV7-9 combines with J gene TRBJ1-2; no reliable D call. V was shortened by 4 bases and J by 4 bases, with 13 bases between the two germline ends. Germline CDR1 is SEHNR and CDR2 is FQNEAQ (reference sequence). The CDR3 is 14 amino acids. CDR3 sequence: CASSYTDWPYGYTF. CDR3 DNA: TGTGCCAGCAGCTACACGGACTGGCCCTATGGCTACACCTTC.

This clone occurred many times. Other DNA sequences of this sample code for an identical CDR3. The rearrangement joins TRBV30 to TRBJ1-1; TRBD1 is a possible D gene (5 bases). From germline, CDR1 is GTSNPN and CDR2 SVGIG (reference sequence). The length of the CDR3 is 11 residues. V lost 5 bases to trimming and J lost 5 bases, with 9 bases between them. As DNA, the CDR3 is TGTGCCTGGGCCCGGGGGACTGAAGCTTTCTTT. It codes for CAWARGTEAFF.

The chain carries TRBV6-2 or TRBV6-3 and TRBJ1-5; D uncertain. CDR1 is MNHEY, CDR2 SVGEGT, per germline. The CDR3 runs 13 residues. Trimming pared 5 bases from V and 2 bases from J, leaving 7 bases between. The CDR3 coding sequence is TGTGCCAGCAGTCCCGTCGGCAATCAGCCCCAGCATTTT. It specifies CASSPVGNQPQHF.

J is TRBJ1-2 and V is TRBV6-5, with D possibly being TRBD1 (6 bases). Trimming left V 6 bases short and J 2 bases short, with 10 bases between. The V gene's germline CDR1 is MNHEY and CDR2 SVGAGI. The CDR3 sequence is 13 residues long. CDR3 residues: CASRRGQNYGYTF. CDR3 in DNA: TGTGCCAGCAGACGGGGACAAAACTATGGCTACACCTTC.